The rows below give T cell receptor beta chains drawn from one sample of a study of CD8 T cells in ankylosing spondylitis. A single record per CDR3 protein comes from TCRdb applying MiXCR to the 5' RACE reads. The sample includes a few hundred thousand distinct CDR3 sequences, 20% to 25% seen only once; the top ten take roughly a sixth. The specimen sequenced was blood, either unsorted or a sorted T cell fraction (not recorded which). These receptors were collected from a male donor with ankylosing spondylitis. CDR3s include the opening cysteine and the closing phenylalanine or tryptophan. Fields, in order: clone size, V gene, D gene, J gene, CDR3 DNA, CDR3 protein. The D gene is left open where the match is weak. Expanded clones get a size class; other rows say once, few or many, or leave the size out.

>.|TRBV18|.|TRBJ2-1
TGTGCCAGCTCACCTACAGGGCGCTACAATGAGCAGTTCTTC
CASSPTGRYNEQFF
>.|TRBV6-1|TRBD1|TRBJ2-2
TGTGCCAGCACCAGGGACAGGGCGGGCGGGGAGCTGTTTTTT
CASTRDRAGGELFF
>.|TRBV6-5|.|TRBJ2-1
TGTGCCAGCAGTTACTCGACGGGCAGGGGCGTCAATGAGCAGTTCTTC
CASSYSTGRGVNEQFF
>few|TRBV19|TRBD1|TRBJ1-1
TGTGCCAGTAGCCTCCCAGGGGGGAAGAACACTGAAGCTTTCTTT
CASSLPGGKNTEAFF
>few|TRBV15|.|TRBJ2-1
TGTGCCACCAGCAGGTACAGGGCGCGCTCCTACAATGAGCAGTTCTTC
CATSRYRARSYNEQFF
>many|TRBV10-3|.|TRBJ2-6
TGTGCCATCCCGAGTAAAAGGACAGTTGGCTCTGGGGCCAACGTCCTGACTTTC
CAIPSKRTVGSGANVLTF
>.|TRBV10-3|.|TRBJ1-2
TGTGCCATCAGTGCCCTTATAACCGGGGGCGACGTCTACACCTTC
CAISALITGGDVYTF
>.|TRBV5-1|.|TRBJ2-7
TGCGCCAGCAGCTTAGGGATCTCGACCTACGAGCAGTACTTC
CASSLGISTYEQYF
>.|TRBV3-1|TRBD2|TRBJ2-7
TGTGCCAGCAGTCAAGCACTAGCGGGAGCCTACGAGCAGTACTTC
CASSQALAGAYEQYF
>.|TRBV27|TRBD1|TRBJ2-3
TGTGCCAGCCGGGCGGGACAGGGCGCAGATACGCAGTATTTT
CASRAGQGADTQYF
>few|TRBV6-1|.|TRBJ2-7
TGTGCCAGCAGTATTCGGCTGGACTCCTACGAGCAGTACTTC
CASSIRLDSYEQYF
>few|TRBV12-3/TRBV12-4|TRBD2|TRBJ2-5
TGTGCCAGCAGTTTAAGGCTAGCGGGAGGTCTAGAGACCCAGTACTTC
CASSLRLAGGLETQYF
>.|TRBV7-8|.|TRBJ1-3
TGTGCCAGCAGCTTAATGGAGGCGGTTCGAAACACCATATATTTT
CASSLMEAVRNTIYF
>.|TRBV6-2/TRBV6-3|.|TRBJ1-1
TGTGCCAGCGGGATGGGCACTGAAGCTTTCTTT
CASGMGTEAFF
>.|TRBV24-1|.|TRBJ2-3
TGTGCCACCAGTGATTTGGGAGATACGCAGTATTTT
CATSDLGDTQYF
>.|TRBV7-3|TRBD2|TRBJ2-1
TGTGCCAGCAGCTTAATTCCGGGGCCTAGCGGGAACAATGAGCAGTTCTTC
CASSLIPGPSGNNEQFF
>.|TRBV5-1|.|TRBJ1-1
TGCGCCAGCAGCAGGAGGGGCGCAGAAGCTTTCTTT
CASSRRGAEAFF
>.|TRBV5-1|TRBD2|TRBJ2-5
TGCGCCAGCAGCTCGAATAGCGGGGGGGAGACCCAGTACTTC
CASSSNSGGETQYF
>few|TRBV20-1|.|TRBJ2-1
TGCAGTGCCAAGGGACGGCCCGCCTACAATGAGCAGTTCTTC
CSAKGRPAYNEQFF
>few|TRBV5-1|.|TRBJ1-2
TGCGCCAGCAGCTTGGACAGGGTTTACTATGGCTACACCTTC
CASSLDRVYYGYTF
>once|TRBV28|.|TRBJ2-3
TGTGCCAGCAGTTTAAGAGGATTAGGTCGAGCAGATACGCAGTATTTT
CASSLRGLGRADTQYF
>.|TRBV20-1|TRBD2|TRBJ2-3
TGCAGTGCCCGATCATATAGCGGGAGTCCAGATACGCAGTATTTT
CSARSYSGSPDTQYF
>.|TRBV30|.|TRBJ2-3
TGTGCCTGGCGATCGGGGCCGAGCACAGATACGCAGTATTTT
CAWRSGPSTDTQYF
>.|TRBV4-1|TRBD2|TRBJ2-1
TGCGCCAGCAGCCAAGATCCCGGACTAGCGGAAAACAATGAGCAGTTCTTC
CASSQDPGLAENNEQFF
>few|TRBV27|TRBD2|TRBJ2-7
TGTGCCAGCAGTTCCGTAGCGGGTCACTCCTACGAGCAGTACTTC
CASSSVAGHSYEQYF
>few|TRBV11-2|.|TRBJ2-1
TGTGCCAGCAGCTTCACAGGTTTCGGGCAGTTCTTC
CASSFTGFGQFF
>many|TRBV20-1|.|TRBJ2-7
TGCAGTGCTAGACCCCAGGGTTCCTACGAGCAGTACTTC
CSARPQGSYEQYF
>.|TRBV6-1|.|TRBJ1-6
TGTGCCAGCAATAAAGGGACATTAAATTCACCCCTCCACTTT
CASNKGTLNSPLHF
>few|TRBV20-1|.|TRBJ2-7
TGCAGTGCTAGAGATCCTCGACTAGTCTACGAGCAGTACTTC
CSARDPRLVYEQYF
>few|TRBV6-2/TRBV6-3|.|TRBJ2-1
TGTGCCAGCACCCCTTTGGGAGGATACAATGAGCAGTTCTTC
CASTPLGGYNEQFF
>.|TRBV20-1|.|TRBJ2-5
TGCAGTGCTCCCAACCCCGGTCAAGAGACCCAGTACTTC
CSAPNPGQETQYF
>many|TRBV2|.|TRBJ2-1
TGTGCCAGCGAACCCGACAGGGGAGGGTACAATGAGCAGTTCTTC
CASEPDRGGYNEQFF
>few|TRBV7-2|.|TRBJ2-1
TGTGCCAGCAGCCCTAATGCAGGGTACAATGAGCAGTTCTTC
CASSPNAGYNEQFF
>.|TRBV12-3/TRBV12-4|.|TRBJ1-4
TGTGCCAGCAGTTTAAGCTGGGGTTCTAATGAAAAACTGTTTTTT
CASSLSWGSNEKLFF
>few|TRBV12-3/TRBV12-4|.|TRBJ2-6
TGTGCCAGCAGGAGACAGGTGCCTTGGGCCAACGTCCTGACTTTC
CASRRQVPWANVLTF
>many|TRBV29-1|TRBD1|TRBJ1-2
TGCAGCGCGTCCGGGACAGGGGGGTTTCATGGCTACACCTTC
CSASGTGGFHGYTF
>few|TRBV28|TRBD1|TRBJ2-7
TGTGCCGGAGGGGACAGGGAATACCACGAGCAGTACTTC
CAGGDREYHEQYF
>.|TRBV27|.|TRBJ1-1
TGTGCCAGCAGTCCACAGGGAGCGCACACTGAAGCTTTCTTT
CASSPQGAHTEAFF
>few|TRBV7-6|TRBD1|TRBJ2-3
TGTGCCAGCAGCTCAGGACAGGGGAGGACAGATACGCAGTATTTT
CASSSGQGRTDTQYF
>.|TRBV3-1|TRBD1|TRBJ1-6
TGTGCCAGCAGCCAAGAAGGGGGCCCCGGGCCAGGCCGACTCCACTTT
CASSQEGGPGPGRLHF
>.|TRBV5-1|.|TRBJ2-3
TGCGCCAGCAGTCGTAGCGGACCCTTACCAGGAGATACGCAGTATTTT
CASSRSGPLPGDTQYF
>few|TRBV5-4|TRBD2|TRBJ2-3
TGTGCCAGCAGCTTGGATGCGGGAGCCACAGATACGCAGTATTTT
CASSLDAGATDTQYF
>few|TRBV13|.|TRBJ1-1
TGTGCCAGCAGCGGTCCAAAGGGGGGGCGCGGGAACACTGAAGCTTTCTTT
CASSGPKGGRGNTEAFF
>.|TRBV3-1|.|TRBJ2-7
TGTGCCAGCAGCCGGAATGAGGGAGGAGGATTCGAGCAGTACTTC
CASSRNEGGGFEQYF
>few|TRBV10-3|.|TRBJ2-5
TGTGCCATCGGGGGGCCGGAGACCCAGTACTTC
CAIGGPETQYF
>.|TRBV5-5|.|TRBJ1-1
TGTGCCAGCAGCTTGGGCACAAGTACTGAAGCTTTCTTT
CASSLGTSTEAFF
>few|TRBV7-9|.|TRBJ2-7
TGTGCCAGCAGCTCCGAGTTCTACGAGCAGTACTTC
CASSSEFYEQYF